The 15 T cell receptor beta chains presented below share a single source sample, sequenced in a study of memory CD4+ T cells and cytomegalovirus serostatus. Single viable CD3+CD4+CD8-CD45RO+ cells were sorted as the memory CD4+ T cells. TCRdb's copy holds only in-frame clones and misses some; the assay was immunoSEQ multiplex PCR. The sample has almost 45,000 clones; roughly 83% are singletons. The sequenced sample was memory CD4+ T cells from blood. The receptors derive from an adult in good health and CMV-seronegative.

The chain is built from TRBV28 and TRBJ2-3, with 8 bases matching TRBD1. This CDR3 has 15 amino acids. V was pared by 10 bases and J by 2 bases, with 11 bases of the junction left unmatched. Per germline, CDR1 MDHEN and CDR2 SYDVKM. CDR3 DNA: TGTGCCACCAACATCCGGGACAGGCACACAGATACGCAGTATTTT. Translation gives CATNIRDRHTDTQYF.

This rearrangement joins TRBV5-1 to TRBJ1-4, with D perhaps matching TRBD1 (6 bases). Germline loops: CDR1 SGHRS, CDR2 YFSETQ. The CDR3 runs to 13 residues. Trimming shortened V by 3 bases and J by 8 bases, and 11 bases separated the two germline ends. CDR3 residues: CASSSGGGEKLFF. The CDR3 nucleotides are TGCGCCAGCAGCTCCGGAGGGGGGGAAAAACTGTTTTTT.

This chain joins TRBV19 and TRBJ1-2; D is ambiguous. CDR3 length: 13 residues. Trimming took 3 bases from V and 0 from J, leaving 5 bases between them. Germline V gene sequence: CDR1 LNHDA, CDR2 SQIVND (reference sequence). The CDR3: CASSIMANYGYTF. Here the CDR3 DNA reads TGTGCCAGTAGTATTATGGCTAACTATGGCTACACCTTC.

The rearrangement joins TRBV6-1 to TRBJ1-1, with D possibly matching TRBD1 (5 bases). This CDR3 comprises 16 residues. CDR1 and CDR2 from the germline V gene are MNHNS and SASEGT. V was clipped by 3 bases and J by 5 bases, with 19 bases between them. This chain's CDR3 is CASSEGWGGVGTEAFF. CDR3 bases: TGTGCCAGCAGTGAGGGATGGGGGGGGGTAGGAACTGAAGCTTTCTTT.

The genes are TRBV10-3 and TRBJ1-2; tentatively, D is TRBD1 (5 bases). Trimming took 6 bases from V and 0 from J, leaving 11 bases between them. The CDR3 loop spans 14 amino acids. In germline, CDR1 is ENHRY, CDR2 SYGVKD. CDR3 sequence reads: CAIRTATTNYGYTF. The CDR3 DNA is TGTGCCATCAGGACAGCAACCACTAACTATGGCTACACCTTC.

The chain has TRBV7-2 and TRBJ1-1; D not resolved. This CDR3 contains 14 residues. Germline CDR1 and CDR2: SGHTA and FQGNSA. Deletions cut 4 bases from V and 4 bases from J, with 13 bases between. The CDR3 loop reads CASSSQAGVTEAFF. For the CDR3, the DNA is TGTGCCAGCAGCTCCCAGGCGGGAGTCACTGAAGCTTTCTTT.

Regarding this clone: In the same sample, other DNA sequences code for this CDR3. The chain combines TRBV7-2 with TRBJ1-1; 8 bases fit TRBD1. The germline V gene encodes CDR1 SGHTA and CDR2 FQGNSA. V trimming: 5 bases; J trimming: 5 bases; junction bases outside the gene matches: 4. This CDR3 has 13 amino acids. As DNA, the CDR3 is TGTGCCAGCAGCCCCTACAGGGGGACTGAAGCTTTCTTT. Translation gives CASSPYRGTEAFF.

This clone was picked up a small number of times. The V call is TRBV18, the J call TRBJ1-1; no reliable D call. V dropped 9 bases and J dropped 0 bases, with 14 bases sitting between them. The CDR3 extends over 14 amino acids. Germline CDR1 is KGHSH and CDR2 is LQKENI. The CDR3: CASYPTGVNTEAFF. The CDR3 DNA reads TGTGCCAGTTATCCCACCGGGGTGAACACTGAAGCTTTCTTT.

This clone was recorded a few times. This rearrangement joins TRBV5-6 to TRBJ1-4; 7 nucleotides line up with TRBD1. The germline gives CDR1 SGHDT, CDR2 YYEEEE. V shed 3 bases, J shed 6 bases, and the junction held 2 bases outside the gene matches. The CDR3 is 13 amino acids. This CDR3 is CASSYDRDEKLFF. The CDR3 region has the DNA TGTGCCAGCAGCTACGACAGGGATGAAAAACTGTTTTTT.

The chain carries TRBV15 and TRBJ2-7, with 11 positions matching TRBD1. Germline CDR1 reads LNHNV; CDR2 reads YYDKDF (reference sequence). The CDR3 has 12 amino acids. After removal of 8 bases from V and 7 bases from J, the junction contained 4 bases not matched to a gene. CDR3 nucleotides: TGTGCCACCGGACAGGGGGCGCCTGAGCAGTACTTC. As protein: CATGQGAPEQYF. Filled out from reference TRBV15 and TRBJ2-7, the complete variable domain reads DAMVIQNPRYQVTQFGKPVTLSCSQTLNHNVMYWYQQKSSQAPKLLFHYYDKDFNNEADTPDNFQSRRPNTSFCFLDIRSPGLGDTAMYLCATGQGAPEQYFGPGTRLTVT.

This chain uses TRBV5-6 with TRBJ2-1; 9 nucleotides align to TRBD1. V shed 0 bases and J 4 bases; nucleotides not matched to a gene: 8. Germline lookup yields CDR1 SGHDT and CDR2 YYEEEE. This CDR3 region has 17 residues. CDR3 DNA: TGTGCCAGCAGCTTGGCGGACAGGGGAGAGGTATACAATGAGCAGTTCTTC. It is translated as CASSLADRGEVYNEQFF.

The chain is built from TRBV30 and TRBJ2-3; D might be TRBD1 or TRBD2, each matching 5 bases. V was pared by 5 bases and J by 3 bases, with 18 bases between. The CDR3 spans 15 residues. Germline V lookup: CDR1 GTSNPN, CDR2 SVGIG (reference sequence). The DNA for the CDR3 is TGTGCCTGGCAAGCCGGGACCCAAATGACAGATACGCAGTATTTT. This translates into CAWQAGTQMTDTQYF.

The genes are TRBV2 and TRBJ2-2; tentative D call: TRBD1 (6 bases). Trimming cost V 6 bases and J 5 bases, with 13 bases left between them. Germline V gene data show CDR1 as SNHLY and CDR2 as FYNNEI. CDR3 length: 14 residues. The DNA for the CDR3 is TGTGCCAGCAGGGGGAGACAGGAGACCGGGGAGCTGTTTTTT. This codes for CASRGRQETGELFF. The complete variable domain, with remaining parts taken from reference TRBV2 and TRBJ2-2, reads EPEVTQTPSHQVTQMGQEVILRCVPISNHLYFYWYRQILGQKVEFLVSFYNNEISEKSEIFDDQFSVERPDGSNFTLKIRSTKLEDSAMYFCASRGRQETGELFFGEGSRLTVL.

The chain employs TRBV30 and TRBJ2-1; D not resolved. The V and J ends lost 1 base and 6 bases respectively, with 10 bases between them. The germline V gene encodes CDR1 GTSNPN and CDR2 SVGIG (reference sequence). The CDR3 sequence is 13 residues long. The CDR3 sequence: CAWSALEINEQFF. In DNA, the CDR3 is TGTGCCTGGAGTGCCCTGGAGATCAATGAGCAGTTCTTC. The full variable domain, rest sourced from reference TRBV30 and TRBJ2-1, is SQTIHQWPATLVQPVGSPLSLECTVEGTSNPNLYWYRQAAGRGLQLLFYSVGIGQISSEVPQNLSASRPQDRQFILSSKKLLLSDSGFYLCAWSALEINEQFFGPGTRLTVL.

The chain uses TRBV10-3 and TRBJ1-4, with unresolved D. V was trimmed by 2 bases and J by 2 bases, leaving 15 bases between them. This CDR3 is built from 17 residues. The V gene's germline CDR1 is ENHRY and CDR2 SYGVKD. The CDR3 is CAISERQALATNEKLFF. The CDR3 DNA is TGTGCCATCAGTGAGAGGCAGGCCCTCGCTACTAATGAAAAACTGTTTTTT.